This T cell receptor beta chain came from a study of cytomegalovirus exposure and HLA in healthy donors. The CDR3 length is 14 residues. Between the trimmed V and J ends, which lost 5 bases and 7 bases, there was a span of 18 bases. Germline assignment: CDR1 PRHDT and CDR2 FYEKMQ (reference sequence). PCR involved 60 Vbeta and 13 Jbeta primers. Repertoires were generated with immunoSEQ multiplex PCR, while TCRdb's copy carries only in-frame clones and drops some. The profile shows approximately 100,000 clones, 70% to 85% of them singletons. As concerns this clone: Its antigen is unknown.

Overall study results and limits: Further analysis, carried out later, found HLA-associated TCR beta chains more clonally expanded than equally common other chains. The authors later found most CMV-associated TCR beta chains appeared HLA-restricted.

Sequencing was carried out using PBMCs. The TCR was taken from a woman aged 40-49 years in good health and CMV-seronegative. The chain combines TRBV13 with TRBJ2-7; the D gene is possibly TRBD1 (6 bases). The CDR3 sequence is CASSLRTDNREQYF. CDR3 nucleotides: TGTGCCAGCAGCCTCCGGACAGACAATAGGGAGCAGTACTTC.